This TCR beta chain was obtained from a study of T-cell memory formation after mild COVID-19. Study summary: The study found TCR clusters largely donor specific.

Overall study results and limits: The study found balanced CD4/CD8 in clones contracting day 15 to 85 and a CD4+ lean in later expanders.

V was shortened by 6 bases and J by 8 bases, with 25 bases between the two germline ends. CDR3 length: 16 residues. This clonotype was seen more than once but under ten times. Antigen: not known. MiXCR, run by TCRdb on the 5' RACE reads, gives a single entry per CDR3 protein. The repertoire holds 100,000 to 130,000 distinct CDR3 sequences, with 15% to 20% as singletons. This TCR was recovered from a young man who had mild COVID-19 (a few samples of this study predate the infection). Cell type and time point are not known. Sequenced sample: PBMCs or a T cell subset sorted from them (not recorded which). This chain uses TRBV12-3 or TRBV12-4 with TRBJ1-2, with TRBD1 as a possible D gene (5 bases). DNA for the CDR3: TGTGCCAGCAGCCCCACTCCGGGACCTGTTCTCCTGGGCTACACCTTC. It is translated as CASSPTPGPVLLGYTF.